This T cell receptor beta chain was observed in a study of molecular identifiers for immune sequencing clone quantification. Findings and limits, study-wide: Among effectors, clones above 20 RNA copies held over 97% of molecules; among naive cells, under 1%.

Previously described methods with listed TCR primers produced the bulk TCR libraries. Each CDR3 protein gets one entry after TCRdb re-called the PCR reads with MiXCR. The sample comprises around 470,000 distinct CDR3 sequences, about a fifth of which are singletons, and around 0.84% rests with the top ten. The table lists this clonotype with a few counts. Its target is not known. The CDR3 length is 13 residues. Germline lookup yields CDR1 SEHNR and CDR2 FQNEAQ (reference sequence). Trimming removed 6 bases at V and 4 bases at J, with 12 bases between. The chain is built from TRBV7-9 and TRBJ2-5, with a tentative D call TRBD1 (5 bases). The sequencing input was naive CD8+ T cells from blood, with Jurkat cell RNA spiked in. Subset reported: FACS-sorted CD8+CD4-CCR7+CD45RA+ naive T cells. The clonotype was recovered from a human donor in good health. Some libraries in this study had Jurkat cell RNA spiked in. CDR3 sequence: CASRLQGAETQYF. The DNA for the CDR3 is TGTGCCAGCAGACTCCAGGGTGCAGAGACCCAGTACTTC.